This paragraph covers one T cell receptor beta chain sequence. Its antigen remains unknown. The record originates from a study of beta chain features in type 1 diabetes. Since all of the isolated RNA was reverse transcribed, expressed TCRB transcripts were what got sequenced. Here immunoSEQ multiplex PCR was the method, and the copy in TCRdb shows in-frame clones only, minus some. The table shows 150,000 to 200,000 clones, with about 10% occurring only once. General observations from the study: In every one of the four CD4+ subsets, TCRB CDR3s were moderately but significantly shorter in Type 1 diabetes patients.

Germline CDR1 is MNHNS and CDR2 is SASEGT. V was trimmed by 5 bases and J by 4 bases, leaving 8 bases between them. The CDR3 is 12 residues long. This rearrangement joins TRBV6-1 to TRBJ1-2; D not certain. Sequenced sample: central memory CD4+ T cells from blood. This TCR was sampled from a woman aged 30 to 39 with type 1 diabetes. CDR3 nucleotide sequence: TGTGCCAGCAGTTTACAGTCCTATGGCTACACCTTC. Translating gives CASSLQSYGYTF.